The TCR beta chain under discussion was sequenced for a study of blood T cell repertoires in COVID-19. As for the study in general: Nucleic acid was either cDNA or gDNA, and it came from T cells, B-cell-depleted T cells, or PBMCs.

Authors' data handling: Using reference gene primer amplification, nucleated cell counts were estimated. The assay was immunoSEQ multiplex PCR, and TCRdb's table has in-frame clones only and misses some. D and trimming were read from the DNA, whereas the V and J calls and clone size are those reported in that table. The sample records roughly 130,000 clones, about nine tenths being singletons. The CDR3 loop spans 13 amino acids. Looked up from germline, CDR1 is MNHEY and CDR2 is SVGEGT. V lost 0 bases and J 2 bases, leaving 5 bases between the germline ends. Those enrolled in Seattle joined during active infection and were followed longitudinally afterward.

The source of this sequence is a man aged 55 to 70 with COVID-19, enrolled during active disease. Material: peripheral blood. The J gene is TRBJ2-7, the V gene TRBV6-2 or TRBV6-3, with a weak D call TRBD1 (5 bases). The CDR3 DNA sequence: TGTGCCAGCAGTTACTCGACAGCCTACGAGCAGTACTTC. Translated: CASSYSTAYEQYF.